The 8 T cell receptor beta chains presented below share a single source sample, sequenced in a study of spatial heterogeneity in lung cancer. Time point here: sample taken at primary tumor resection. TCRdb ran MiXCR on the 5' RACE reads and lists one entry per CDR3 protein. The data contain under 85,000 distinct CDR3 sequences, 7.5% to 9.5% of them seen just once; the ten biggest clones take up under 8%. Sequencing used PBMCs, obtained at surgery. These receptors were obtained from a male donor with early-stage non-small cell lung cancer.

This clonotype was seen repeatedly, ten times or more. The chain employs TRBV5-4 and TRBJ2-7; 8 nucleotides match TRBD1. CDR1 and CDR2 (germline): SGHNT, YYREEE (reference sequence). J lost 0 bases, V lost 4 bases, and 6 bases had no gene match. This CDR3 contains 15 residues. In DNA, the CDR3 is TGTGCCAGCAGCCGAGACAGGGGAGGCTCCTACGAGCAGTACTTC. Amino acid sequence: CASSRDRGGSYEQYF.

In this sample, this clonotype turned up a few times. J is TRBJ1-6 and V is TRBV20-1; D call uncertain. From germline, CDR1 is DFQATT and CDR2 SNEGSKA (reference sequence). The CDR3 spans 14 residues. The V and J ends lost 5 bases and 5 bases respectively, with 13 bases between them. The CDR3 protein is CSAPVLSNNSPLHF. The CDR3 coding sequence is TGCAGTGCTCCCGTCCTTTCAAATAATTCACCCCTCCACTTT.

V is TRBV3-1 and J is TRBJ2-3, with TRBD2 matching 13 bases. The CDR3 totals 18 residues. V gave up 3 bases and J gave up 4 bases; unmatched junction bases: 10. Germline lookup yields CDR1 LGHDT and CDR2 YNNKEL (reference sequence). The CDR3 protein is CASSQVPTSGRAADTQYF. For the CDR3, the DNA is TGTGCCAGCAGCCAGGTGCCAACTAGCGGGAGGGCGGCAGATACGCAGTATTTT.

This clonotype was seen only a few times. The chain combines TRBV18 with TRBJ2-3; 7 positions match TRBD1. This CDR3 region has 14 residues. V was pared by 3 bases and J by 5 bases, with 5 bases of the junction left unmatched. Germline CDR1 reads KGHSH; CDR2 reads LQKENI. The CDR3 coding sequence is TGTGCCAGCTCACCCGACAGGGTAGGAGATACGCAGTATTTT. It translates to CASSPDRVGDTQYF.

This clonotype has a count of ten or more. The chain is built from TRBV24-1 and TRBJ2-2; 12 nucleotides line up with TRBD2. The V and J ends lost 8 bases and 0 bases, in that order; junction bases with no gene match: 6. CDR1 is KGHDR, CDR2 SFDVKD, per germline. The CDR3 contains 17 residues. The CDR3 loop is CATTSTSGSSNTGELFF. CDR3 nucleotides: TGTGCCACCACCTCGACTAGCGGGAGTTCGAACACCGGGGAGCTGTTTTTT.

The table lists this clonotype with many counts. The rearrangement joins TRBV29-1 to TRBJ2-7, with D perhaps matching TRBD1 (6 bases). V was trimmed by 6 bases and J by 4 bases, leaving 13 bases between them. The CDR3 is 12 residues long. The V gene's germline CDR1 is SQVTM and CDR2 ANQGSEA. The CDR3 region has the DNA TGCAGCGTCATACCCAGGGGTTACGAGCAGTACTTC. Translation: CSVIPRGYEQYF.

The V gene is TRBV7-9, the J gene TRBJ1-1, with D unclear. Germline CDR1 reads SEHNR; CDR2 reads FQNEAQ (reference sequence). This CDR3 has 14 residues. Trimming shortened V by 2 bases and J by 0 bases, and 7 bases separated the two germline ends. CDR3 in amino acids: CASSLQSLNTEAFF. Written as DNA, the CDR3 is TGTGCCAGCAGCTTACAGTCCCTGAACACTGAAGCTTTCTTT. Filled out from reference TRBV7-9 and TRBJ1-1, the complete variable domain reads DTGVSQNPRHKITKRGQNVTFRCDPISEHNRLYWYRQTLGQGPEFLTYFQNEAQLEKSRLLSDRFSAERPKGSFSTLEIQRTEQGDSAMYLCASSLQSLNTEAFFGQGTRLTVV.

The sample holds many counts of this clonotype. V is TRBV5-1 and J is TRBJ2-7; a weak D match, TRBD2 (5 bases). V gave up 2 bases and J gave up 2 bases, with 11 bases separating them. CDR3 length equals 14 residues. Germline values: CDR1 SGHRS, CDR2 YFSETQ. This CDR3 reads CASSFISGTYEQYF. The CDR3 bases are TGCGCCAGCAGCTTTATTTCCGGGACCTACGAGCAGTACTTC.